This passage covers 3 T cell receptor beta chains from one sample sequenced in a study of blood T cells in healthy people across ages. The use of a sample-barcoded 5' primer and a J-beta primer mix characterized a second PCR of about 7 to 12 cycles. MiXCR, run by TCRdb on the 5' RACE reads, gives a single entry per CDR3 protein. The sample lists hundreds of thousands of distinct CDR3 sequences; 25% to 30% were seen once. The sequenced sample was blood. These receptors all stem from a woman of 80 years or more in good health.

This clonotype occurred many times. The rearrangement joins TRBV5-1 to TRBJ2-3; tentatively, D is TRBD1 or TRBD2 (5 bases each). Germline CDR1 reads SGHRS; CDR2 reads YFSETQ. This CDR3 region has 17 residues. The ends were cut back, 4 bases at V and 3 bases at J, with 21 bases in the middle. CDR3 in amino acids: CASSKSGTSIGTDTQYF. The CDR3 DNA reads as TGCGCCAGCAGCAAATCCGGGACGTCAATTGGGACAGATACGCAGTATTTT.

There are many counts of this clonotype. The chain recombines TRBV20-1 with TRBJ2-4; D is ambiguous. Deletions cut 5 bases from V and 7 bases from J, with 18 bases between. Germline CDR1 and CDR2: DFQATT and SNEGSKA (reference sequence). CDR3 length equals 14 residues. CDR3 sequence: CSASSVDFANIQYF. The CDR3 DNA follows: TGCAGTGCTTCCAGTGTTGATTTCGCGAACATTCAGTACTTC.

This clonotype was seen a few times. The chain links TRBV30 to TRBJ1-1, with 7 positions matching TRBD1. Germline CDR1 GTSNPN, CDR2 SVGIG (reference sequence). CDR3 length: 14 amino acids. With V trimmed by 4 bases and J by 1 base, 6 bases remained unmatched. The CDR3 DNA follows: TGTGCCTGGAACCCCGGGACAGCGAACACTGAAGCTTTCTTT. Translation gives CAWNPGTANTEAFF.